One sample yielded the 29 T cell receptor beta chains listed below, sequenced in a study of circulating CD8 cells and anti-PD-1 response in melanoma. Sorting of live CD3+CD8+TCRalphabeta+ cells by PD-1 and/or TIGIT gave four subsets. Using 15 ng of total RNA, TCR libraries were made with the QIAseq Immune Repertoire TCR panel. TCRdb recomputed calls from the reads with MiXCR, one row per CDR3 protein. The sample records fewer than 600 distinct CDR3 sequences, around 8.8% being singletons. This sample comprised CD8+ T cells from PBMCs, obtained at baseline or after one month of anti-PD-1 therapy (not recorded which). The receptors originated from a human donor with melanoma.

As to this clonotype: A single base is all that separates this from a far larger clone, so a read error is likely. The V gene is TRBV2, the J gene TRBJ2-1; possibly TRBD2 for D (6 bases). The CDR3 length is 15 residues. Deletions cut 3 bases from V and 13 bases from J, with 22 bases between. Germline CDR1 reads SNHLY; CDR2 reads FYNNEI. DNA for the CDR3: TGTGCCAGCAGTGACCCGGATTATGGAGGGGAGACCCAGTTCTTC. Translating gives CASSDPDYGGETQFF.

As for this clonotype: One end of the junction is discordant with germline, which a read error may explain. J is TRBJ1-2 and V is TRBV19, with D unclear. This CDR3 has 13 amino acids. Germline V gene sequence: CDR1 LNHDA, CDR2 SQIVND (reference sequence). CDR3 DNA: TGTGCCAGTGGACTCGGGTGGCTATATGGCCACACCTTC. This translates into CASGLGWLYGHTF.

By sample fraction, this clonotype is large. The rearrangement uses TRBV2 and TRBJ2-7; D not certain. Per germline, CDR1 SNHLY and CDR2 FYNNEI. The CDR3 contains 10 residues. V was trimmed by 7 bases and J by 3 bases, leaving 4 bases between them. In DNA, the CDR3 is TGTGCCAGCATGATCTACGAGCAGTACTTC. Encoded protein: CASMIYEQYF. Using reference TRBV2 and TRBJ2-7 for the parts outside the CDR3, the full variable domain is EPEVTQTPSHQVTQMGQEVILRCVPISNHLYFYWYRQILGQKVEFLVSFYNNEISEKSEIFDDQFSVERPDGSNFTLKIRSTKLEDSAMYFCASMIYEQYFGPGTRLTVT.

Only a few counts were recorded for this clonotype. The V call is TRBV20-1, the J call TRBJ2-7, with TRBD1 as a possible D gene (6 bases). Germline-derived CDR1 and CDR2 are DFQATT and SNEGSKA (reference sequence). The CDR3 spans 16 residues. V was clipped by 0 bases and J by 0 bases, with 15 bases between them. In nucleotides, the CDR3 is TGCAGTGCTAGAGATACCCGACAGGCCTTCTCCTACGAGCAGTACTTC. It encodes CSARDTRQAFSYEQYF.

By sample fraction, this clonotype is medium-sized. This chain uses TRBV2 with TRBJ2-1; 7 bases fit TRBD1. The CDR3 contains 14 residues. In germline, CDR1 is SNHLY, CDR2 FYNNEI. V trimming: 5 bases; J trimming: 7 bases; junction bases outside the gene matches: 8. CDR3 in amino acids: CASSRDSSQNEQFF. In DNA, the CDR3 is TGTGCCAGCAGTCGGGACAGCTCCCAAAATGAGCAGTTCTTC.

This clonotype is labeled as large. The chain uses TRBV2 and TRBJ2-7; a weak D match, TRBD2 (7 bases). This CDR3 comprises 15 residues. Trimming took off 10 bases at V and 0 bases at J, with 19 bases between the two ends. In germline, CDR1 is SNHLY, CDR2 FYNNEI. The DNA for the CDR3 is TGTGCCATTCAAAAGGGGGGGACCTCCTCCTACGAGCAGTACTTC. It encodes CAIQKGGTSSYEQYF.

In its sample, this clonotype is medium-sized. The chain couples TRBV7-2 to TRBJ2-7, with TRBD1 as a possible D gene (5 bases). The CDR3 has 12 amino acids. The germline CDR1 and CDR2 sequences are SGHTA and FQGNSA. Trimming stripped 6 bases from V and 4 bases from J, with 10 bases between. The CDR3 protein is CASSFQGYEQYF. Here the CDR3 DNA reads TGTGCCAGCAGTTTCCAGGGTTACGAGCAGTACTTC.

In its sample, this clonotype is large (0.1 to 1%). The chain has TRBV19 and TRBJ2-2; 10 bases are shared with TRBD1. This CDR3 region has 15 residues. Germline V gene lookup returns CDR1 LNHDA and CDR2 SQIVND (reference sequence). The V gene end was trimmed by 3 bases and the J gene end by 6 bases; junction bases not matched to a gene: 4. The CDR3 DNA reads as TGTGCCAGTAGTATCGGAGGGACAGGGGCCGGGGAGCTGTTTTTT. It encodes CASSIGGTGAGELFF.

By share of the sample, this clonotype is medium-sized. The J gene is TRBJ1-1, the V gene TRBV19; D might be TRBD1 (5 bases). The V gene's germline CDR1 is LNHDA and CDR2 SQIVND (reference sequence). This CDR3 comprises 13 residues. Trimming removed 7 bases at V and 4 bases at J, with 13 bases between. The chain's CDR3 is CASKNRGGTEAFF. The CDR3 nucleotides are TGTGCCAGTAAAAACCGGGGCGGCACTGAAGCTTTCTTT.

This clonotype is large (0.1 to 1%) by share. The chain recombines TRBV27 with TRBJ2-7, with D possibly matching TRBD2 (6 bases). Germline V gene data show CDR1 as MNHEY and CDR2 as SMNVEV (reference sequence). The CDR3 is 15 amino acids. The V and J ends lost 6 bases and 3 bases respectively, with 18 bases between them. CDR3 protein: CASSQRLGSLYEQYF. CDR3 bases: TGTGCCAGCAGCCAAAGACTAGGATCCCTCTACGAGCAGTACTTC.

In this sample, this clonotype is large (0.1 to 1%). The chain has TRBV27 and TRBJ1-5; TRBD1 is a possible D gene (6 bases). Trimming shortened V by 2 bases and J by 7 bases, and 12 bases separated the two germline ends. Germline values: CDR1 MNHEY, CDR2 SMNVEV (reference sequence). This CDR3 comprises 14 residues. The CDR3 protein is CASSLGGGGQPQHF. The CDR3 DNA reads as TGTGCCAGCAGTTTAGGAGGGGGAGGACAGCCCCAGCATTTT.

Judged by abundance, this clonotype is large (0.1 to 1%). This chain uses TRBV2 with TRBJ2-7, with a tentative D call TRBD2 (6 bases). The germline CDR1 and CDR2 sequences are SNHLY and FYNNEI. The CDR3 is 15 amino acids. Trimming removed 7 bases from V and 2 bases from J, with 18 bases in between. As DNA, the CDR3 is TGTGCCAGCAAAATACCCGGGACTGGAACCTACGAGCAGTACTTC. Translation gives CASKIPGTGTYEQYF.

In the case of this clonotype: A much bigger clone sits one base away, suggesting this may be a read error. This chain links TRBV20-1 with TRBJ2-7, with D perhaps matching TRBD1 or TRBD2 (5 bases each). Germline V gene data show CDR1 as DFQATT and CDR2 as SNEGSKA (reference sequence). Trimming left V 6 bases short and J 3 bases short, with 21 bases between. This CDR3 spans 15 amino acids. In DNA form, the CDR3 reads TGCAGTGCAGCCCGGGGACCCCTGGCCGGCTACGAGCAGTACTTC. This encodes CSAARGPLAGYEQYF.

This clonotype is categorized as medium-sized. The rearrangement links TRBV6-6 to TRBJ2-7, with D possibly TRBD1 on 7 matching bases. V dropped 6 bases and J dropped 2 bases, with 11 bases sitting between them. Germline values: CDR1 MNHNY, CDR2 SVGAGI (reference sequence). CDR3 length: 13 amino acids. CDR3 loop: CASSGGQPYEQYF. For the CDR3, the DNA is TGTGCCAGCAGCGGGGGACAGCCCTACGAGCAGTACTTC.

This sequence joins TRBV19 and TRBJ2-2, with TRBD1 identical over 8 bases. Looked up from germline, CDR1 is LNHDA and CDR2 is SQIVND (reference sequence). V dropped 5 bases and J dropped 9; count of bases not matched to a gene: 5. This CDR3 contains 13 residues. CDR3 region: CASSWQGAWELFF. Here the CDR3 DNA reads TGTGCCAGTAGTTGGCAGGGGGCTTGGGAGCTGTTTTTT.

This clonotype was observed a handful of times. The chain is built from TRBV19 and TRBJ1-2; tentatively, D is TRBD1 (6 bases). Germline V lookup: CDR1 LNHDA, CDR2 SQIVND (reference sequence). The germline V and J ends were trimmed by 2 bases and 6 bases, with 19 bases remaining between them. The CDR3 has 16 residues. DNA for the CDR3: TGTGCCAGTAGTATAACCCCCGTAGGGGGGGCCGATGGCTACACCTTC. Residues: CASSITPVGGADGYTF. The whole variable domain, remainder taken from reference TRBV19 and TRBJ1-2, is DGGITQSPKYLFRKEGQNVTLSCEQNLNHDAMYWYRQDPGQGLRLIYYSQIVNDFQKGDIAEGYSVSREKKESFPLTVTSAQKNPTAFYLCASSITPVGGADGYTFGSGTRLTVV.

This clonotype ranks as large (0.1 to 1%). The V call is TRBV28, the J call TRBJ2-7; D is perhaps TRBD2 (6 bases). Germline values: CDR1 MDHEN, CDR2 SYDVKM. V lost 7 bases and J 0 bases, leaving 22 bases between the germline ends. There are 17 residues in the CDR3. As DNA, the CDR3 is TGTGCCAGCACCGGGAGAAACGACGGGTCGAGCTCCTACGAGCAGTACTTC. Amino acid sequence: CASTGRNDGSSSYEQYF.

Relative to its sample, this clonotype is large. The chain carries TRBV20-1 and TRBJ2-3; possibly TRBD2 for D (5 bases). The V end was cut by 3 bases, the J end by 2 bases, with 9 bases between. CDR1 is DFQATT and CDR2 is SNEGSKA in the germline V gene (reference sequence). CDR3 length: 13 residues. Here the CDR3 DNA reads TGCAGTGCTAGGGGCGGGCCCACAGATACGCAGTATTTT. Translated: CSARGGPTDTQYF.

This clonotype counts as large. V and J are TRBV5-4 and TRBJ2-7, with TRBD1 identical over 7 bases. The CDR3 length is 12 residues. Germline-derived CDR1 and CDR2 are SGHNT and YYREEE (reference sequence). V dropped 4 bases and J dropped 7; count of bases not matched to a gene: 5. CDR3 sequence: CASSPGGYEQYF. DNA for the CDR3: TGTGCCAGCAGCCCAGGGGGATATGAGCAGTACTTC.

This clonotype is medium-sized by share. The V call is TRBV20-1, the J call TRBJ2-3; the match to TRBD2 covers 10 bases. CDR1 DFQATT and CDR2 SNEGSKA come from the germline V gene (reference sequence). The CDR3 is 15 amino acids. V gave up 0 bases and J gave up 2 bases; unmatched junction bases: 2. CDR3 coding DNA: TGCAGTGCTAGAGATCTAGCGGGGGTCACAGATACGCAGTATTTT. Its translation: CSARDLAGVTDTQYF.

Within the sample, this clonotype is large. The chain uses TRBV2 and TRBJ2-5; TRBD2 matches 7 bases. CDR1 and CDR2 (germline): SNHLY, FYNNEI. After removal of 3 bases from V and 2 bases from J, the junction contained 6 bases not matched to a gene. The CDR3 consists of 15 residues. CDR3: CASSETSLNQETQYF. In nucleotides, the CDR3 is TGTGCCAGCAGTGAGACTAGCTTGAATCAAGAGACCCAGTACTTC. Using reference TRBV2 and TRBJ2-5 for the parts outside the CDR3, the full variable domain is EPEVTQTPSHQVTQMGQEVILRCVPISNHLYFYWYRQILGQKVEFLVSFYNNEISEKSEIFDDQFSVERPDGSNFTLKIRSTKLEDSAMYFCASSETSLNQETQYFGPGTRLLVL.

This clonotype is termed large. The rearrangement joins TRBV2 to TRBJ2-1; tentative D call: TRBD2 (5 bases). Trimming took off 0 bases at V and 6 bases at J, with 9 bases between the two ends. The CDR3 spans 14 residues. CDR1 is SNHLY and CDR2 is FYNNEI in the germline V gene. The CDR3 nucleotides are TGTGCCAGCAGTGAAGCCACTCTAGCCAATGAGCAGTTCTTC. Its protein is CASSEATLANEQFF.

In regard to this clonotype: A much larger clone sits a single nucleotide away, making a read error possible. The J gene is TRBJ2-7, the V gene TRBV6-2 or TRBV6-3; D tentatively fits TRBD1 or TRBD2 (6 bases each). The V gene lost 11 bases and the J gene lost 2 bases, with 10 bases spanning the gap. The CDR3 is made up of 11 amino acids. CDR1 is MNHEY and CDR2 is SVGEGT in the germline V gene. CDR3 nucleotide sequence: TGTGCCGGGGGGCCCCCCTACGAGCAGTACTTC. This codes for CAGGPPYEQYF.

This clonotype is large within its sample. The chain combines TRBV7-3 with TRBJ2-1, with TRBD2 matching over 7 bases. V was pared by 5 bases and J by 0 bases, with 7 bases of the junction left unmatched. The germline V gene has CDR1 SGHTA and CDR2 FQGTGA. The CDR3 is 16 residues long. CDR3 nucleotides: TGTGCCAGCAGCCTAAGGGGCGGGAGCTCCTACAATGAGCAGTTCTTC. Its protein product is CASSLRGGSSYNEQFF. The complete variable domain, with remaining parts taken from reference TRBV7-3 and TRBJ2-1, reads GAGVSQTPSNKVTEKGKYVELRCDPISGHTALYWYRQSLGQGPEFLIYFQGTGAADDSGLPNDRFFAVRPEGSVSTLKIQRTERGDSAVYLCASSLRGGSSYNEQFFGPGTRLTVL.

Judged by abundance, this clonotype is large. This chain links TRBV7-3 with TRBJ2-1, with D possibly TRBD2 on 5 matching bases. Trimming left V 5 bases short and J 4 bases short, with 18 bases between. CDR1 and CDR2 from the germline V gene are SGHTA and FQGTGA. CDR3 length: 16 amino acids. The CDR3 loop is CASSLQNPAVYNEQFF. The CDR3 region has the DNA TGTGCCAGCAGCCTCCAAAACCCAGCGGTATACAATGAGCAGTTCTTC.

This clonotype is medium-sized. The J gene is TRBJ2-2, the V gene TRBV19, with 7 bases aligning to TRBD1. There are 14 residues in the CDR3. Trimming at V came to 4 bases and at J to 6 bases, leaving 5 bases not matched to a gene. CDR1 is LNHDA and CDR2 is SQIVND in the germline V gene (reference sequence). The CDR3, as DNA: TGTGCCAGTAGTAACCTTCAGGGGGCCGGGGAGCTGTTTTTT. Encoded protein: CASSNLQGAGELFF.

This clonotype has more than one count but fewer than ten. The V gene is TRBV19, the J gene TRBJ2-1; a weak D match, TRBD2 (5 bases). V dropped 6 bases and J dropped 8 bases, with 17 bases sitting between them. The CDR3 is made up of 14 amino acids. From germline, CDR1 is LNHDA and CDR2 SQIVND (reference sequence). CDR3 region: CASSPGLLGDEQFF. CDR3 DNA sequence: TGTGCCAGTAGCCCCGGACTCCTTGGGGATGAGCAGTTCTTC.

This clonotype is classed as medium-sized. CDR3 loop: CASSPPLQGFEQFF. CDR3 bases: TGTGCCAGCAGCCCTCCCCTCCAGGGTTTCGAGCAGTTCTTC. This chain connects TRBV3-1 to TRBJ2-1, with a tentative D call TRBD1 (5 bases). This CDR3 has 14 residues. Germline CDR1 is LGHDT and CDR2 is YNNKEL (reference sequence). Between the trimmed V and J ends, which lost 4 bases and 10 bases, there was a span of 17 bases.

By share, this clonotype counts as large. The CDR3: CASSPAGEQYF. The CDR3 region has the DNA TGTGCCAGCAGCCCTGCGGGGGAGCAGTACTTC. The chain couples TRBV2 to TRBJ2-7, with D possibly being TRBD2 (6 bases). CDR1 and CDR2 from the germline V gene are SNHLY and FYNNEI. The CDR3 spans 11 residues. V shed 6 bases and J shed 7 bases, with 10 bases lying between them. Using reference TRBV2 and TRBJ2-7 for the parts outside the CDR3, the full variable domain is EPEVTQTPSHQVTQMGQEVILRCVPISNHLYFYWYRQILGQKVEFLVSFYNNEISEKSEIFDDQFSVERPDGSNFTLKIRSTKLEDSAMYFCASSPAGEQYFGPGTRLTVT.